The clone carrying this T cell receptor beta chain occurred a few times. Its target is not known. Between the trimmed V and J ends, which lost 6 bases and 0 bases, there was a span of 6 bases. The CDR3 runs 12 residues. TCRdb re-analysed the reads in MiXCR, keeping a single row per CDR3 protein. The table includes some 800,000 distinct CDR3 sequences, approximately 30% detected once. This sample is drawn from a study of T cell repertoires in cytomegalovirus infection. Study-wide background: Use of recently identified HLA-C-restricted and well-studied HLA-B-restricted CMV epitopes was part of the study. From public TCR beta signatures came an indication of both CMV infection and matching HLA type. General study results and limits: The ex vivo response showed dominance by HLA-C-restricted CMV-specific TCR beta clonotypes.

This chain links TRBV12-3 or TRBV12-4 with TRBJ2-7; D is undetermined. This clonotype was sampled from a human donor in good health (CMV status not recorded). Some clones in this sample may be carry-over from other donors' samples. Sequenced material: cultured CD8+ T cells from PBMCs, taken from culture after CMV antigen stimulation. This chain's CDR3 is CASRLSSYEQYF. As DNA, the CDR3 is TGTGCCAGCAGATTGAGCTCCTACGAGCAGTACTTC.